This T cell receptor (beta chain) was identified in a study of blood T cell repertoires in COVID-19. Study-level information: Some COVID-19 samples were acute and others convalescent; all came from the United States, Italy and Spain. PBMCs, B-cell-depleted T cells, or T cells provided the cDNA or gDNA that made up the material.

Per the study methods: Scientists estimated how many nucleated cells there were by amplifying reference gene primers. Only in-frame clones appear in the TCRdb table, and some are missing; sequencing was by immunoSEQ multiplex PCR. The V and J calls and clone size come from that table; D and trimming were worked out from the DNA. The repertoire holds a few hundred thousand clones, with around 82% as singletons. The CDR3 consists of 16 residues. The germline gives CDR1 MNHEY, CDR2 SMNVEV (reference sequence). The V and J ends lost 5 bases and 5 bases, in that order; junction bases with no gene match: 7. Followed longitudinally, the Seattle patients had been enrolled during active infection.

The clonotype was recovered from a person aged 70 to 85 with COVID-19, enrolled during active disease. The sequencing input was peripheral blood. This chain uses TRBV27 with TRBJ1-6; the match to TRBD1 covers 9 bases. The CDR3 DNA is TGTGCCAGCAGTCTGCTCCGGACAGGGGATAATTCACCCCTCCACTTT. Amino acids: CASSLLRTGDNSPLHF.